This T cell receptor beta chain emerged from a study of cytomegalovirus exposure and HLA in healthy donors. Study observations and caveats: Fewer than 20,000 TCR beta sequences were associated with HLA alleles at 0.05 false discovery rate in a later analysis. Later work found most CMV-associated TCR beta chains apparently HLA-restricted.

The primer mix had 60 Vbeta and 13 Jbeta primers. TCRdb's copy holds only in-frame clones and misses some; the assay was immunoSEQ multiplex PCR. The data hold approximately 220,000 clones, with over 80% observed a single time. Each donor was healthy, and each was a bone marrow donor. Note on this clone: Its matching antigen is unknown.

The CDR3 has 15 amino acids. V shed 4 bases and J 1 base; nucleotides not matched to a gene: 6. CDR1 is SGHVS and CDR2 is FNYEAQ in the germline V gene. The gene calls are TRBV7-6 and TRBJ1-1, with 7 bases lining up with TRBD1. This receptor was identified in a boy between 2 and 10 years old in good health and CMV-seronegative. Sequencing was done on a sample of PBMCs. CDR3 bases: TGTGCCAGCAGCTCCCGGACAGGCCCGAACACTGAAGCTTTCTTT. This encodes CASSSRTGPNTEAFF.